This is a list of T cell receptor beta chains from one sample in a study of cytomegalovirus exposure and HLA in healthy donors. Repertoires were generated with immunoSEQ multiplex PCR, while TCRdb's copy carries only in-frame clones and drops some. In the table there are some 170,000 clones, roughly 89% of which are singletons. The sample consisted of PBMCs. These receptors all come from a man aged 18 to 29 in good health and CMV-seropositive. Each CDR3 is given with its conserved first and last residue.

v_gene,j_gene,CDR3aa
TRBV19,TRBJ2-7,CASSLGEGLEQYF
TRBV4-1,TRBJ2-1,CASSQESQYNEQFF
TRBV18,TRBJ2-5,CASSPRQTGQETQYF
TRBV19,TRBJ1-2,CASSIDRTGDNYTF
TRBV28,TRBJ1-2,CASSFRDRDGYTF
TRBV14,TRBJ2-1,CASNPTSGYYNEQFF
TRBV14,TRBJ2-7,CASSQRTGGEQYF
TRBV25-1,TRBJ1-3,CASSDRLSGNTIYF
TRBV6-5,TRBJ1-5,CASSYTGGSQPQHF
TRBV29-1,TRBJ1-2,CSVETDGYTF
TRBV7-2,TRBJ2-5,CASSLEIAGGVGTQYF
TRBV25-1,TRBJ2-7,CASNGDTSYEQYF
TRBV9,TRBJ1-4,CASSVVGEKGEKLFF
TRBV7-9,TRBJ2-2,CAGLPWTGSDTGELFF
TRBV28,TRBJ2-5,CASSATGVQETQYF
TRBV7-9,TRBJ1-1,CASSLGGLRRLNTEAFF
TRBV5-6,TRBJ1-5,CASSFRPKWTGAGQPQHF
TRBV5-6,TRBJ2-1,CASSSPYTLYNEQFF
TRBV9,TRBJ2-1,CASIVSRQGSSGSDVGSNEQFF
TRBV7-3,TRBJ2-3,CASSPNQRDQADTQYF
TRBV25-1,TRBJ2-7,CASSPVGGGIPYEQYF
TRBV30,TRBJ1-5,CAWSALDLNQPQHF
TRBV29-1,TRBJ2-7,CSVVNPRSSYEQYF
TRBV5-1,TRBJ2-7,CASTPGLAVLREQYF
TRBV7-9,TRBJ2-7,CASSLPSENYEQYF
TRBV12-5,TRBJ2-1,CASGLVLYNEQFF
TRBV28,TRBJ2-7,CASNIGQGETYEQYF
TRBV9,TRBJ2-3,CASSADRGRDTQYF
TRBV2,TRBJ2-3,CASSEKLARDTQYF
TRBV6-1,TRBJ2-7,CASSESTGVGSYEQYF
TRBV9,TRBJ1-1,CASSGDRVDTEAFF
TRBV19,TRBJ2-3,CASRTSGRTDTQYF